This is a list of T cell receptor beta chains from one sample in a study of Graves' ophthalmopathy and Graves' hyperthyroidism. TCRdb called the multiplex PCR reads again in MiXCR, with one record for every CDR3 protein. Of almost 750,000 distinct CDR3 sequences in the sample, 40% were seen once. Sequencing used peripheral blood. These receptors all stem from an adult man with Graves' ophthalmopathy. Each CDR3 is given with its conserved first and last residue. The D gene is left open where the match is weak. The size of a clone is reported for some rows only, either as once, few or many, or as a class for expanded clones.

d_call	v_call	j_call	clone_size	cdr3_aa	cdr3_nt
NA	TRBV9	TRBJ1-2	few	CASSPAAALHYGYTF	TGTGCCAGCTCACCAGCGGCAGCCCTTCACTATGGCTACACCTTC
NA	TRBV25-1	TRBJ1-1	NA	CASSRLQASNTEAFF	TGTGCCAGCAGTCGATTACAGGCTTCCAACACTGAAGCTTTCTTT
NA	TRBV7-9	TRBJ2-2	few	CASSLGGFGTGELFF	TGTGCCAGCAGCTTAGGTGGATTCGGCACCGGGGAGCTGTTTTTT
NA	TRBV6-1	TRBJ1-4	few	CASSPHREGEKLFF	TGTGCCAGCAGTCCACACAGGGAAGGGGAAAAACTGTTTTTT
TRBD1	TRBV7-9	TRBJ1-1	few	CASSLDSTGGTEAFF	TGTGCCAGCAGCTTGGATTCGACAGGGGGCACTGAAGCTTTCTTT
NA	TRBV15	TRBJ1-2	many	CATSRDRTGAGGYTF	TGTGCCACCAGCAGAGATCGGACGGGGGCCGGTGGCTACACCTTC
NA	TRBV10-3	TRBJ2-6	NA	CAGPLQVSGANVLTF	TGTGCCGGCCCACTACAGGTCTCTGGGGCCAACGTCCTGACTTTC
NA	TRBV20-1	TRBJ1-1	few	CSASGVSEAFF	TGCAGTGCTAGTGGGGTTTCTGAAGCTTTCTTT
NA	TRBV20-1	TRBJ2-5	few	CSATDSETQYF	TGCAGTGCAACGGACAGCGAGACCCAGTACTTC
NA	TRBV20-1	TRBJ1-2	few	CSASAGEDYGYTF	TGCAGTGCCTCGGCCGGGGAGGACTATGGCTACACCTTC
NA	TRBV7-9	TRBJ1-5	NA	CARQSNQPQHF	TGTGCTAGACAAAGCAATCAGCCCCAGCATTTT
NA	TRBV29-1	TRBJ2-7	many	CSVVGREDPYEQYF	TGCAGCGTTGTAGGCAGGGAGGATCCCTACGAGCAGTACTTC
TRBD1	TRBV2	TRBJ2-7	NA	CASSVDRAGEQYF	TGTGCCAGCAGTGTTGACAGGGCAGGCGAGCAGTACTTC
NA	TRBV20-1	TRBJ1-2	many	CSGTDYGYTF	TGCAGTGGAACTGACTATGGCTACACCTTC
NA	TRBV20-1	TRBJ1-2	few	CSARDRKALRAGYTF	TGCAGTGCTAGAGATCGGAAAGCATTAAGGGCAGGCTACACCTTC
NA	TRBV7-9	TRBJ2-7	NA	CASSLGQLDSYEQYF	TGTGCCAGCAGCTTAGGACAGTTAGACTCCTACGAGCAGTACTTC
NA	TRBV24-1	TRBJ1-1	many	CATSDGQGANTEAFF	TGTGCCACCAGTGATGGTCAGGGAGCAAATACTGAAGCTTTCTTT
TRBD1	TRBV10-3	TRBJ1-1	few	CAIRSTGGPNTEAFF	TGTGCCATCAGATCTACAGGGGGCCCCAACACTGAAGCTTTCTTT
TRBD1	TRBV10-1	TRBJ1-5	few	CASTGQGSFFDQPQHF	TGCGCCAGCACAGGACAGGGCTCTTTTTTCGATCAGCCCCAGCATTTT
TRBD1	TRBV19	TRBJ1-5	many	CASTVTGGVGQPQHF	TGTGCCAGTACCGTGACAGGGGGCGTAGGTCAGCCCCAGCATTTT
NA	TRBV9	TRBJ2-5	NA	CASSQGPARETQYF	TGTGCCAGCAGCCAAGGGCCAGCAAGAGAGACCCAGTACTTC
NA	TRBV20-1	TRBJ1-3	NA	CSAEAAPPVLGNIIYF	TGCAGTGCTGAGGCAGCCCCTCCTGTTCTAGGTAACATCATATATTTT
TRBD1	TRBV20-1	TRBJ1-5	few	CSARGTGGPQPQHF	TGCAGTGCTAGAGGGACAGGGGGCCCTCAGCCCCAGCATTTT
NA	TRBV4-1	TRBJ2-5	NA	CASSQVTLQGIRETQYF	TGCGCCAGCAGCCAAGTTACGTTACAGGGCATTCGGGAGACCCAGTACTTC
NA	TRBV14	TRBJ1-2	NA	CASSQFQETQYYGYTF	TGTGCCAGCAGCCAATTCCAAGAGACCCAGTACTATGGCTACACCTTC
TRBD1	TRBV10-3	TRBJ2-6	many	CAISNVPGTAGSGANVLTF	TGTGCCATCAGTAACGTCCCCGGGACAGCCGGCTCTGGGGCCAACGTCCTGACTTTC
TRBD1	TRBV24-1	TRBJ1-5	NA	CATRDGTVFNQPQHF	TGTGCCACCAGAGACGGGACAGTATTCAATCAGCCCCAGCATTTT
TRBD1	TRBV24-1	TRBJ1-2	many	CATSELQGNSYTF	TGTGCCACCAGTGAACTACAGGGGAATAGCTACACCTTC
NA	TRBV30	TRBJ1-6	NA	CAWSRTNSPLHF	TGTGCCTGGAGCCGCACAAATTCACCCCTCCACTTT
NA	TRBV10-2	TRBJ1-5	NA	CTSRVVRGNQPQHF	TGCACCAGCAGAGTAGTCAGGGGTAATCAGCCCCAGCATTTT
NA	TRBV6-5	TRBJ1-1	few	CASSYWGVAFF	TGTGCCAGCAGTTACTGGGGGGTGGCTTTCTTT
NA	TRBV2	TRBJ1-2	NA	CASSEESYYGYTF	TGTGCCAGCAGTGAAGAGTCCTACTATGGCTACACCTTC
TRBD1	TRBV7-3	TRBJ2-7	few	CASRTGGDFSYEQYF	TGTGCCAGCAGGACAGGGGGCGACTTCTCCTACGAGCAGTACTTC
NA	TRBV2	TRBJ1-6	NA	CASSASGGNKSPLHF	TGTGCCAGCAGCGCAAGCGGGGGGAATAAATCACCCCTCCACTTT
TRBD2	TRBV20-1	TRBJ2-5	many	CSARRSGSQETQYF	TGCAGTGCTAGACGTAGCGGGAGCCAAGAGACCCAGTACTTC
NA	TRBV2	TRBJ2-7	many	CASSRSSGSSYEQYF	TGTGCCAGCAGCCGTAGTAGCGGCAGCTCCTACGAGCAGTACTTC
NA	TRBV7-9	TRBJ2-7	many	CASSQQRQYEQYF	TGTGCCAGCAGCCAGCAACGCCAATACGAGCAGTACTTC
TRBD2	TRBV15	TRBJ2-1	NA	CATSKQRGGLNEQFF	TGTGCCACCAGCAAGCAGCGGGGGGGCCTCAATGAGCAGTTCTTC
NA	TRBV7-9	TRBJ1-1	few	CASASAGVSTEAFF	TGTGCCAGCGCAAGCGCGGGAGTGAGCACTGAAGCTTTCTTT
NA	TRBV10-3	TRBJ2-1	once	CAISAYNEQFF	TGTGCCATCAGTGCGTACAATGAGCAGTTCTTC
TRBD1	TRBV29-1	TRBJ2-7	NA	CSVEVGGGSYEQYF	TGCAGCGTGGAGGTAGGGGGCGGATCCTACGAGCAGTACTTC
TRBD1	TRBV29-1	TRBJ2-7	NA	CSVGGQGGVSEQYF	TGCAGCGTTGGCGGACAGGGGGGGGTAAGCGAGCAGTACTTC
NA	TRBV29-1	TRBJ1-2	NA	CSVSGGLSYGYTF	TGCAGCGTTTCGGGCGGATTATCCTATGGCTACACCTTC
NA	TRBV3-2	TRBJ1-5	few	CASSQPTGGDQPQHF	TGTGCCAGCAGCCAACCGACAGGTGGGGATCAGCCCCAGCATTTT
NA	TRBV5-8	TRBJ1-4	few	CASNNRASGGGKLFF	TGTGCCAGCAACAACCGGGCATCCGGAGGTGGAAAACTGTTTTTT
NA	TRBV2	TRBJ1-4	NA	CARGQWNKKLFF	TGTGCCAGGGGACAATGGAACAAAAAACTGTTTTTT